This passage covers 30 T cell receptor beta chains from one sample sequenced in a study of molecular identifiers for immune sequencing clone quantification. TCRdb redid the calling of the PCR reads with MiXCR, one entry per CDR3 protein. The sample comprises 40,000 or so distinct CDR3 sequences, roughly 19% of which are singletons, and about 1% rests with the top ten. Specimen: naive CD8+ T cells from blood, with Jurkat cell RNA spiked in. Subset defined: FACS-sorted CD8+CD4-CCR7+CD45RA+ naive T cells. Receptor source: a human donor in good health. Some libraries in this study had Jurkat cell RNA spiked in.

The V and J genes are TRBV20-1 and TRBJ2-3; no firm D call. The germline V gene has CDR1 DFQATT and CDR2 SNEGSKA (reference sequence). The CDR3 is 14 residues long. With 1 base removed from V and 0 bases from J, the gap between germline ends came to 8 bases. CDR3 protein: CSARARDSTDTQYF. The CDR3 coding sequence is TGCAGTGCTAGAGCTAGGGATAGCACAGATACGCAGTATTTT.

In its sample, this clonotype was seen many times. The J gene is TRBJ1-2, the V gene TRBV12-3 or TRBV12-4; D not certain. The V and J ends lost 1 base and 5 bases respectively, with 11 bases between them. The CDR3 length is 14 residues. In nucleotides, the CDR3 is TGTGCCAGCAGTTTAGTTACAGCGGTATATGGCTACACCTTC. As protein: CASSLVTAVYGYTF.

Details on this clonotype: This may come from a read error, since a much larger clone is one base off. The rearrangement joins TRBV7-7 to TRBJ2-2, with 8 bases identical to TRBD1. CDR1 and CDR2 from the germline V gene are SSHAT and FNYEAQ (reference sequence). The CDR3 spans 14 residues. CDR3 nucleotides: TGTGCCAGCAGTCAGGGGGCAAGGACCGGGGAGCCGTTTTTT. It codes for CASSQGARTGEPFF.

This clonotype came up many times. The rearrangement joins TRBV4-3 to TRBJ2-2; TRBD1 matches 9 bases. V trimming: 0 bases; J trimming: 6 bases; junction bases outside the gene matches: 8. Germline V gives CDR1 LGHNA, CDR2 YSLEER. The CDR3 is 17 amino acids. CDR3 in amino acids: CASSQDTGTGSSGELFF. The CDR3 DNA sequence: TGCGCCAGCAGCCAAGACACCGGGACAGGGTCCTCCGGGGAGCTGTTTTTT.

This clonotype was counted at least ten times. V is TRBV4-1 and J is TRBJ1-5; the match to TRBD1 covers 12 bases. Trimming at V came to 1 base and at J to 0 bases, leaving 7 bases not matched to a gene. The CDR3 sequence is 19 residues long. In germline, CDR1 is MGHRA, CDR2 YSYEKL. In DNA form, the CDR3 reads TGCGCCAGCAGCCAAGCTCCGGGACAGGGGGCTTATAGCAATCAGCCCCAGCATTTT. Translating it yields CASSQAPGQGAYSNQPQHF.

This clonotype was recorded at least ten times. J is TRBJ2-7 and V is TRBV10-1; 7 positions match TRBD1. The J segment lost 2 bases and the V segment lost 3 bases, leaving 7 bases of the junction unmatched. The CDR3 contains 15 residues. Germline CDR1 and CDR2: WNHNN and SYGVQD (reference sequence). CDR3 sequence: CASSERDSPTYEQYF. For the CDR3, the DNA is TGCGCCAGCAGTGAACGGGACAGTCCAACCTACGAGCAGTACTTC.

There are many counts of this clonotype. The chain's CDR3 is CASSKPDNGYTF. The CDR3 DNA reads as TGTGCCAGTAGTAAGCCGGACAATGGCTACACCTTC. The J gene is TRBJ1-2, the V gene TRBV19; tentative D call: TRBD1 (5 bases). Trimming removed 4 bases from V and 6 bases from J, with 9 bases in between. CDR3 length equals 12 residues. Germline V gives CDR1 LNHDA, CDR2 SQIVND (reference sequence).

This clonotype showed up many times. The chain is built from TRBV6-5 and TRBJ2-2, with TRBD2 matching over 8 bases. Germline values: CDR1 MNHEY, CDR2 SVGAGI. With 4 bases clipped from V and 1 base from J, the junction kept 5 bases outside the gene matches. The length of the CDR3 is 16 residues. The CDR3 coding sequence is TGTGCCAGCAGTTTGTTGAGCGGGGGGAACACCGGGGAGCTGTTTTTT. It encodes CASSLLSGGNTGELFF.

There are many counts of this clonotype. This chain joins TRBV6-1 and TRBJ1-4, with D possibly matching TRBD1 (6 bases). V lost 3 bases, J lost 3 bases, and 14 bases lay in between. Per the germline V gene, CDR1 is MNHNS and CDR2 is SASEGT. The CDR3 consists of 16 residues. CDR3 nucleotides: TGTGCCAGCAGTGATACTATGGGGGCCGCTAATGAAAAACTGTTTTTT. Its translation is CASSDTMGAANEKLFF.

This clonotype was seen many times. The V call is TRBV7-2, the J call TRBJ2-7; D perhaps matches TRBD2 (6 bases). Between the trimmed V and J ends, which lost 2 bases and 4 bases, there was a span of 15 bases. Germline V lookup: CDR1 SGHTA, CDR2 FQGNSA. The CDR3 contains 15 residues. The CDR3 region has the DNA TGTGCCAGCAGCTTAACAGCGGGCTACATTTACGAGCAGTACTTC. Amino acid sequence: CASSLTAGYIYEQYF.

Many counts were recorded for this clonotype. The J gene is TRBJ1-1, the V gene TRBV7-9; 9 bases are a match to TRBD1. The germline gives CDR1 SEHNR, CDR2 FQNEAQ (reference sequence). Trimming cost V 5 bases and J 6 bases; bases outside gene matches: 13. This CDR3 comprises 16 residues. As DNA, the CDR3 is TGTGCCAGCAGCGGTACCGGGACAGGGACCGAGGCTGAAGCTTTCTTT. Translated: CASSGTGTGTEAEAFF.

This clonotype appeared many times. J is TRBJ2-6 and V is TRBV28, with D maybe TRBD1 (5 bases). CDR1 is MDHEN, CDR2 SYDVKM, per germline. Trimming cost V 6 bases and J 0 bases, with 15 bases left between them. The length of the CDR3 is 17 residues. The CDR3 nucleotides read TGTGCCAGCAGGGCGACAGTCAGGAGCTCTGGGGCCAACGTCCTGACTTTC. It codes for CASRATVRSSGANVLTF.

The table lists this clonotype with many counts. This rearrangement joins TRBV5-1 to TRBJ2-7, with a weak D call TRBD2 (5 bases). The V gene's germline CDR1 is SGHRS and CDR2 YFSETQ. The CDR3 is made up of 14 amino acids. V dropped 0 bases and J dropped 6 bases, with 13 bases sitting between them. The CDR3 nucleotides read TGCGCCAGCAGCTTGGATGGGGTAACTAGCGAGCAGTACTTC. It translates to CASSLDGVTSEQYF.

This clonotype is termed medium-sized. The chain employs TRBV29-1 and TRBJ2-3, with D uncertain. CDR3 length: 12 residues. Germline V gene sequence: CDR1 SQVTM, CDR2 ANQGSEA. Trimming cost V 3 bases and J 9 bases, with 13 bases left between them. In DNA form, the CDR3 reads TGCAGCGTTGAGGACCTGGTTTTAACGCAGTATTTT. It specifies CSVEDLVLTQYF.

The chain combines TRBV2 with TRBJ2-3; TRBD2 matches at 9 bases. Trimming cost V 10 bases and J 0 bases; bases outside gene matches: 11. Per germline, CDR1 SNHLY and CDR2 FYNNEI. This CDR3 region has 16 residues. CDR3 residues: CANSPGLAGSTDTQYF. The DNA of the CDR3 is TGTGCCAACAGCCCTGGGCTAGCGGGGAGCACAGATACGCAGTATTTT. Looking up the rest from reference TRBV2 and TRBJ2-3 gives the full variable domain: EPEVTQTPSHQVTQMGQEVILRCVPISNHLYFYWYRQILGQKVEFLVSFYNNEISEKSEIFDDQFSVERPDGSNFTLKIRSTKLEDSAMYFCANSPGLAGSTDTQYFGPGTRLTVL.

This clonotype was detected many times. The chain carries TRBV13 and TRBJ2-7; weak D call: TRBD2 (6 bases). This CDR3 region has 14 residues. The germline V and J ends were trimmed by 5 bases and 2 bases, with 13 bases remaining between them. Per germline, CDR1 PRHDT and CDR2 FYEKMQ (reference sequence). The CDR3 coding sequence is TGTGCCAGCAGCCTTTGGGACTTCGCCTACGAGCAGTACTTC. This codes for CASSLWDFAYEQYF.

This clonotype was seen repeatedly, ten times or more. This sequence joins TRBV20-1 and TRBJ2-1, with no clear D. The germline gives CDR1 DFQATT, CDR2 SNEGSKA (reference sequence). Trimming took off 4 bases at V and 0 bases at J, with 10 bases between the two ends. The CDR3 has 14 amino acids. This chain's CDR3 is CSATAKSSYNEQFF. Here the CDR3 DNA reads TGCAGTGCTACCGCTAAGAGCTCCTACAATGAGCAGTTCTTC.

Ten or more counts support this clonotype. The chain links TRBV5-8 to TRBJ2-1; possibly TRBD2 for D (6 bases). The CDR3 sequence is 13 residues long. From germline, CDR1 is SGHTS and CDR2 YDEGEE. Deletions cut 1 base from V and 8 bases from J, with 10 bases between. CDR3 in amino acids: CASSLFGGDEQFF. The CDR3 DNA reads TGTGCCAGCAGCTTGTTTGGCGGGGATGAGCAGTTCTTC.

Worth noting for this clonotype: One base away lies a much larger clone, so this may be a sequencing read error. The chain is built from TRBV11-2 and TRBJ2-2; TRBD1 might be the D (6 bases). The CDR3 loop spans 11 amino acids. Looked up from germline, CDR1 is SGHAT and CDR2 is FQNNGV. The CDR3 spells CASSSPGELVF. The CDR3 DNA follows: TGTGCCAGCAGCAGCCCAGGGGAGCTGGTTTTT.

There are many counts of this clonotype. This sequence joins TRBV6-2 or TRBV6-3 and TRBJ2-7; D remains ambiguous. The length of the CDR3 is 12 residues. Looked up from germline, CDR1 is MNHEY and CDR2 is SVGEGT. V was shortened by 4 bases and J by 6 bases, with 10 bases between the two germline ends. CDR3 bases: TGTGCCAGCAGTTCCTGGGATTCCGAGCAGTACTTC. Amino acid sequence: CASSSWDSEQYF.

This clonotype was seen at least ten times. V usage is TRBV20-1 and J usage is TRBJ2-1, with 10 positions matching TRBD2. The germline CDR1 and CDR2 sequences are DFQATT and SNEGSKA (reference sequence). This CDR3 is 17 amino acids long. With 1 base clipped from V and 6 bases from J, the junction kept 12 bases outside the gene matches. CDR3 in amino acids: CSARGVGLAVPRNEQFF. DNA of the CDR3: TGCAGTGCTAGAGGTGTAGGACTAGCGGTGCCACGCAATGAGCAGTTCTTC.

This clonotype was observed many times. The rearrangement joins TRBV7-9 to TRBJ2-1; 7 nucleotides agree with TRBD2. This CDR3 has 16 amino acids. Germline lookup yields CDR1 SEHNR and CDR2 FQNEAQ (reference sequence). The V and J ends lost 2 bases and 2 bases, in that order; junction bases with no gene match: 6. This chain's CDR3 is CASSLKAGAPYNEQFF. Written as DNA, the CDR3 is TGTGCCAGCAGCTTAAAGGCGGGAGCCCCCTACAATGAGCAGTTCTTC.

This clonotype was found many times. The rearrangement joins TRBV4-1 to TRBJ1-1; tentative D call: TRBD1 (6 bases). With 0 bases removed from V and 9 bases from J, the gap between germline ends came to 14 bases. In germline, CDR1 is MGHRA, CDR2 YSYEKL. The CDR3 is 14 residues long. The CDR3 protein is CASSQESLRDKAFF. The DNA of the CDR3 is TGCGCCAGCAGCCAAGAAAGTTTACGGGACAAAGCTTTCTTT.

This clonotype turned up a few times. A much larger clone sits a single nucleotide away, making a read error possible. The chain recombines TRBV5-7 with TRBJ2-7; 11 nucleotides line up with TRBD1. TRBV5-7 is given ORF status, its function remaining uncertain. V trimming: 6 bases; J trimming: 5 bases; junction bases outside the gene matches: 7. This CDR3 contains 14 residues. The CDR3 reads CASNLWGQGDEQYF. DNA for the CDR3: TGTGCCAGCAACCTGTGGGGACAGGGGGACGAGCAGTACTTC.

This chain joins TRBV29-1 and TRBJ2-4; D perhaps matches TRBD2 (6 bases). Germline values: CDR1 SQVTM, CDR2 ANQGSEA. The CDR3 length is 14 residues. Deletions cut 0 bases from V and 4 bases from J, with 10 bases between. The CDR3, as DNA: TGCAGCGTTGAAGAGGTCGCGGGGAAAAACATTCAGTACTTC. It is translated as CSVEEVAGKNIQYF.

Ten or more counts support this clonotype. An end of the junction differs from the germline gene, which may be a read error. The rearrangement uses TRBV7-9 and TRBJ2-1; no reliable D call. CDR3 length equals 10 residues. Germline V lookup: CDR1 SEHNR, CDR2 FQNEAQ (reference sequence). CDR3 residues: CASSLHEQSF. The CDR3 coding sequence is TGTGCCAGCAGCTTACATGAGCAGTCCTTC.

This clonotype was seen ten or more times. This chain joins TRBV15 and TRBJ2-7; TRBD2 aligns across 8 bases. This CDR3 is built from 15 residues. Germline CDR1 LNHNV, CDR2 YYDKDF (reference sequence). Unmatched junction bases numbered 5, after V lost 0 bases and J lost 4 bases. The chain's CDR3 is CATSRDRASGYEQYF. DNA of the CDR3: TGTGCCACCAGCAGAGATAGGGCTAGCGGGTACGAGCAGTACTTC.

The genes are TRBV11-3 and TRBJ2-1; TRBD1 agrees at 8 bases. Germline V lookup: CDR1 SGHNT, CDR2 YENEEA. CDR3 size: 14 residues. J was trimmed by 2 bases and V by 5 bases; bases with no gene match: 2. CDR3 sequence: CASSLTGAYNEQFF. CDR3 in DNA: TGTGCCAGCAGCCTGACAGGGGCCTACAATGAGCAGTTCTTC.

This clonotype was seen many times. The V and J genes are TRBV4-3 and TRBJ2-3, with D perhaps matching TRBD1 (5 bases). The V end lost 0 bases, the J end lost 1 base, and 11 bases lay between the germline ends. In germline, CDR1 is LGHNA, CDR2 YSLEER. The CDR3 is 16 residues long. Here the CDR3 reads CASSQDGVGRTDTQYF. The CDR3 nucleotides read TGCGCCAGCAGCCAAGATGGCGTGGGGCGCACAGATACGCAGTATTTT.

The rearrangement links TRBV3-1 to TRBJ2-7, with 8 positions matching TRBD2. Germline V gene sequence: CDR1 LGHDT, CDR2 YNNKEL (reference sequence). The CDR3 totals 15 residues. Trimming at V came to 4 bases and at J to 3 bases, leaving 8 bases not matched to a gene. CDR3 protein: CASSPASGGDYEQYF. The CDR3 DNA sequence: TGTGCCAGCAGCCCCGCCAGCGGGGGAGACTACGAGCAGTACTTC.